These 8 T cell receptor beta chains were sequenced from one sample in a study of blood T cell repertoires in COVID-19. Sequencing was performed with immunoSEQ multiplex PCR; in TCRdb, only in-frame clones are kept and a portion is missing. The repertoire consists of about 88,000 clones, with roughly 88% occurring once and the leading ten covering around a quarter. The material sequenced was peripheral blood. The receptor source for this set is a human donor in a cohort sampled during active COVID-19.

This clone was seen once. This chain connects TRBV4-3 to TRBJ2-5, with TRBD2 matching over 11 bases. Germline lookup yields CDR1 LGHNA and CDR2 YSLEER. Trimming at V came to 1 base and at J to 0 bases, leaving 1 base not matched to a gene. The length of the CDR3 is 16 residues. CDR3 residues: CASSQVAGGNQETQYF. The CDR3 DNA is TGCGCCAGCAGCCAAGTAGCGGGAGGGAACCAAGAGACCCAGTACTTC.

The chain couples TRBV7-8 to TRBJ2-1; 9 bases are shared with TRBD2. In germline, CDR1 is SGHVS, CDR2 FQNEAQ. The V segment lost 6 bases and the J segment 9 bases; nucleotides outside the gene matches: 6. The CDR3 has 13 residues. The CDR3 region is CASSRGGESEQFF. Written as DNA, the CDR3 is TGTGCCAGCAGTCGCGGGGGGGAAAGTGAGCAGTTCTTC.

The table lists this clone with a few counts. CDR3 sequence reads: CASSLGGVVGLAWETQYF. The CDR3 coding sequence is TGTGCCAGCAGCTTAGGTGGCGTGGTTGGACTAGCATGGGAGACCCAGTACTTC. The chain uses TRBV7-2 and TRBJ2-5; 8 bases map to TRBD2. The CDR3 runs 18 residues. With V trimmed by 1 base and J by 5 bases, 15 bases remained unmatched. Per germline, CDR1 SGHTA and CDR2 FQGNSA.

The chain couples TRBV2 to TRBJ2-1, with a weak D call TRBD2 (5 bases). Germline V gene sequence: CDR1 SNHLY, CDR2 FYNNEI. This CDR3 has 15 residues. Trimming stripped 6 bases from V and 7 bases from J, with 19 bases between. CDR3 residues: CASSLDLASANEQFF. The CDR3 DNA follows: TGTGCCAGCAGCCTGGACTTAGCGTCGGCAAATGAGCAGTTCTTC. The full variable domain, completed using reference TRBV2 and TRBJ2-1, is EPEVTQTPSHQVTQMGQEVILRCVPISNHLYFYWYRQILGQKVEFLVSFYNNEISEKSEIFDDQFSVERPDGSNFTLKIRSTKLEDSAMYFCASSLDLASANEQFFGPGTRLTVL.

The rearrangement uses TRBV5-6 and TRBJ1-4, with 11 bases that match TRBD1. Germline trimming cut 4 bases from V and 11 bases from J; bases unmatched to any gene: 7. The CDR3 sequence is 14 residues long. Per the germline V gene, CDR1 is SGHDT and CDR2 is YYEEEE. CDR3 loop: CASSARDRGTKLFF. The CDR3 region has the DNA TGTGCCAGCAGCGCCCGGGACAGGGGGACCAAACTGTTTTTT.

V and J are TRBV19 and TRBJ2-7, with 8 bases identical to TRBD1. The CDR3 length is 13 residues. Germline V gene data show CDR1 as LNHDA and CDR2 as SQIVND (reference sequence). With V trimmed by 3 bases and J by 4 bases, 2 bases remained unmatched. The CDR3 sequence is CASSMTGAYEQYF. For the CDR3, the DNA is TGTGCCAGTAGTATGACAGGGGCTTACGAGCAGTACTTC. Looking up the rest from reference TRBV19 and TRBJ2-7 gives the full variable domain: DGGITQSPKYLFRKEGQNVTLSCEQNLNHDAMYWYRQDPGQGLRLIYYSQIVNDFQKGDIAEGYSVSREKKESFPLTVTSAQKNPTAFYLCASSMTGAYEQYFGPGTRLTVT.

In its sample, this clone was seen a few times. The chain has TRBV7-8 and TRBJ2-1, with 8 nucleotides matching TRBD2. Germline CDR1 SGHVS, CDR2 FQNEAQ. V was clipped by 5 bases and J by 7 bases; unmatched bases: 10. The CDR3 has 15 residues. Here the CDR3 DNA reads TGTGCCAGCAGCCCCGGGACTAGTTGGAGTAATGAGCAGTTCTTC. Its protein is CASSPGTSWSNEQFF.

The V and J genes are TRBV12-2 and TRBJ2-7; the table's D gene call, TRBD1, was not cross checked with the DNA. TRBV12-2 is tagged as a pseudogene. The CDR3 length is 19 residues. CDR3 sequence reads: CASRLSSIDPLYRANEQYF. The CDR3 DNA is TGTGCAAGTCGCTTATCATCCATTGACCCTCTATACAGGGCAAACGAGCAGTACTTC.